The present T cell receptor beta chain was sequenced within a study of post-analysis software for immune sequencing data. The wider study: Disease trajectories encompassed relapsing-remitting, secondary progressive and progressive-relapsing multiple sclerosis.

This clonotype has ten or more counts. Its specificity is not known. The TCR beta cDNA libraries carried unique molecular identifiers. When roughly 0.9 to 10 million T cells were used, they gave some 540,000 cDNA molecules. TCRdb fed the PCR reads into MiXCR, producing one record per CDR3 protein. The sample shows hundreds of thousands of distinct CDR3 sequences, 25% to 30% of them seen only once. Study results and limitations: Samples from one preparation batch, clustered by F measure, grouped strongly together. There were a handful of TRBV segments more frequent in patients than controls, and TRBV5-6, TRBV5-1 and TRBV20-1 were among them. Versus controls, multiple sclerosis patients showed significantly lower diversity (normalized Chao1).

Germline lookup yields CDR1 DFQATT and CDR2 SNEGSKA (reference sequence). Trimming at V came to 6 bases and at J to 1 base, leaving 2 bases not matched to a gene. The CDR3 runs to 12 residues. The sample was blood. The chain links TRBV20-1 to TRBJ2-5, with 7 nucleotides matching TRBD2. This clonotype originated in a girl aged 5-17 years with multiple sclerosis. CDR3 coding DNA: TGCAGTGCCCGCGGGGGCCAAGAGACCCAGTACTTC. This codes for CSARGGQETQYF.